This record looks at one TCR beta chain sequence and its context. This clonotype has ten or more counts. This receptor's antigen is unknown. Per-base quality was not reported, and no clone a single base away is much larger than it. The hyperthyroidism patients were between 18 and 65 years old and newly diagnosed, with a disease duration of less than 2 months. Any patient with an uncontrolled infection, another autoimmune disease, pregnancy or lactation was excluded. Clinical symptoms, serum thyroxine and TRAb, thyroid ultrasound, and orbital computed tomography formed the basis for the diagnoses. Blood from progressor patients was collected at the time of first diagnosis with hyperthyroidism, before any ophthalmopathy symptoms had appeared. PBMCs were isolated from about 9 ml of fresh peripheral blood by Ficoll-Paque density gradient centrifugation. Progressor patients were defined as those initially diagnosed with Graves' hyperthyroidism in whom ophthalmopathy developed during follow-up. Total RNA was extracted using Trizol reagent, and RNA quality was assessed on an Agilent 2100 Bioanalyzer.

The sample is drawn from a study of T cells in Graves' hyperthyroidism and ophthalmopathy (dated by TCRdb to between 2018 and 2021). For the wider study: Peripheral blood samples were taken at initial diagnosis, before any treatment was given. An independent validation cohort of 18 to 20 hyperthyroidism patients and 17 patients who later progressed to ophthalmopathy tested prospective prediction of ophthalmopathy. The 95 to 100 discovery patients were divided at random into training and test sets in a 7:3 ratio. According to the paper, TCR Vbeta CDR3 sequencing was carried out on around 140 peripheral blood samples, which came from 40 to 45 ophthalmopathy, around 75 hyperthyroidism and roughly 17 progressor patients. In about six Graves' hyperthyroidism patients, the study also compared T-cell repertoires from thyroid tissue with T-cell repertoires from blood. Once sampling was done, hyperthyroidism patients were given methimazole at a starting dose of 30 mg daily, whereas ophthalmopathy patients were given high-dose intravenous methylprednisolone. A discovery cohort of approximately 97 patients, 43 with Graves' ophthalmopathy and approximately 55 with stable Graves' hyperthyroidism, was used to find distinguishing TCR V-J signatures. Overall results and qualifications from the work: In validation, the model predicted progression to ophthalmopathy with over 60% sensitivity and over 72% specificity, a median of 6.5 months before onset. Most expanded thyroid clonotypes (frequency above 0.001) were also found in blood, which suggests that blood repertoires may mirror thyroid immune responses. In cross-validation, a model built on a 13 V-J signature told ophthalmopathy apart from stable hyperthyroidism with over 85% sensitivity and 81% to 82% specificity, and in testing the same model reached 80%/75%. Sample size was not statistically predetermined, and blinding of investigators to group allocation was not performed.

The CDR3 runs 15 residues from the cysteine to the phenylalanine. Only the CDR3 part of the read is kept: 45 bases, read in frame from the first base. Sequences SGHTA (CDR1) and FQGNSA (CDR2) are obtained from the germline V gene. V lost 5 bases and J lost 6 bases, and the count of bases not matched to a germline gene is 9. Amplification of TCR beta CDR3 regions was carried out from RNA transcripts. The TCR CDR3 was subjected to a first round of RT-PCR using the HTBI primer set and the Qiagen OneStep RT-PCR kit. Libraries were constructed in a second round of multiplex PCR, after which size selection and purification were performed. The libraries were sequenced on an Illumina HiSeq2000 using paired-end 100 bp reads. The source study handled its data this way. Raw data were processed with SOAPnuke, discarding reads with adapters, uncalled bases, mean Phred below 15, or no exact constant-primer or identifier match. High-quality paired reads were merged with COPE v1.2.5, and unique nucleotide sequences were defined as clonotypes. Clonotypes were aligned to IMGT TRBV, TRBD and TRBJ reference segments using MiTCR v1.1. The analysis was restricted to V-J combinations with a frequency above 0.0001, which together covered 99% to 99.2% of the repertoires. The TCS score was defined as the ratio of F50 (clonal expansion) to E x V (chaos), calculated using BLOSUM62-based TCRdist between CDR3 peptides within each V-J. Welch's t-statistics and random forest reduced approximately 520 V-J features to roughly 13, which were used in a naive Bayes classifier (R e1071). The public reads were run again by TCRdb, first through fastp at Q25 and then through MiXCR, and only productive beta chains were kept. Duplicate CDR3 protein sequences are folded into a single record with the most common DNA and genes. TCRdb assigned the V and J calls; the authors' analysis was not used. Across this sample there are some 600,000 distinct CDR3 sequences, with about 15% seen only once. Together, the top ten hold 5% to 7% of the sample.

The TCR originated in a woman between 25 and 40 years old with Graves' hyperthyroidism that later progressed to Graves' ophthalmopathy. Specimen: blood. The sequence links TRBV7-2 to TRBJ2-2; 7 nucleotides in the junction match TRBD1. CDR3 region: CASSPIPGGAGELFF. The bases read TGTGCCAGCAGCCCGATACCAGGGGGTGCCGGGGAGCTGTTTTTT.